What follows are 9 T cell receptor beta chains derived from one specimen sequenced in a study of human thymus T cells. Sequencing used immunoSEQ multiplex PCR; TCRdb keeps in-frame clones, though not all of them. The table lists approximately 40,000 clones, 94% of them singletons. Material for sequencing was blood. Receptor source: a boy under three years old with a congenital heart defect but otherwise immunologically healthy.

The CDR3 loop is CASSLGGRLGQPQHF. The CDR3 DNA reads as TGTGCCAGCAGCTTAGGGGGCAGGCTAGGGCAGCCCCAGCATTTT. The J gene is TRBJ1-5, the V gene TRBV7-8, with D tentatively TRBD1 (5 bases). Germline values: CDR1 SGHVS, CDR2 FQNEAQ. V lost 1 base and J lost 7, with 14 bases in between. The CDR3 extends over 15 amino acids. The full variable domain, rest sourced from reference TRBV7-8 and TRBJ1-5, is GAGVSQSPRYKVAKRGQDVALRCDPISGHVSLFWYQQALGQGPEFLTYFQNEAQLDKSGLPSDRFFAERPEGSVSTLKIQRTQQEDSAVYLCASSLGGRLGQPQHFGDGTRLSIL.

CDR3 sequence reads: CASSGTSGDTQYF. DNA of the CDR3: TGTGCCAGCAGCGGGACTAGCGGGGATACGCAGTATTTT. The chain has TRBV2 and TRBJ2-3, with TRBD2 matching 12 bases. The CDR3 extends over 13 amino acids. V shed 6 bases, J shed 6 bases, and the junction held 1 base outside the gene matches. In germline, CDR1 is SNHLY, CDR2 FYNNEI.

The chain has TRBV6-1 and TRBJ2-7; 9 bases match TRBD1. Germline V gene sequence: CDR1 MNHNS, CDR2 SASEGT. The ends lost 6 bases at V and 5 bases at J; junction bases unmatched: 2. The CDR3 spans 12 residues. The CDR3 sequence is CASRDRGHEQYF. CDR3 nucleotide sequence: TGTGCCAGCAGGGACAGGGGCCACGAGCAGTACTTC.

The chain uses TRBV5-1 and TRBJ2-5; D not resolved. Trimming cost V 7 bases and J 5 bases, with 12 bases left between them. CDR1 and CDR2 (germline): SGHRS, YFSETQ. This CDR3 spans 12 amino acids. CDR3 in amino acids: CASSESEETQYF. The CDR3 coding sequence is TGCGCCAGCTCCGAAAGTGAGGAGACCCAGTACTTC. The full variable domain, rest sourced from reference TRBV5-1 and TRBJ2-5, is KAGVTQTPRYLIKTRGQQVTLSCSPISGHRSVSWYQQTPGQGLQFLFEYFSETQRNKGNFPGRFSGRQFSNSRSEMNVSTLELGDSALYLCASSESEETQYFGPGTRLLVL.

This chain connects TRBV9 to TRBJ2-5; 8 positions agree with TRBD2. J lost 2 bases, V lost 0 bases, and 3 bases had no gene match. The germline gives CDR1 SGDLS, CDR2 YYNGEE. The CDR3 runs 15 residues. CDR3 sequence (DNA): TGTGCCAGCAGCGTAGCAGCTAGCGGGCAAGAGACCCAGTACTTC. It yields the protein CASSVAASGQETQYF.

The gene calls are TRBV19 and TRBJ1-6, with 7 nucleotides matching TRBD1. Trimming cost V 3 bases and J 4 bases; bases outside gene matches: 6. There are 16 residues in the CDR3. Germline V gene lookup returns CDR1 LNHDA and CDR2 SQIVND (reference sequence). This CDR3 reads CASSIGRDRYNSPLHF. CDR3 nucleotides: TGTGCCAGTAGTATTGGCCGGGACAGATATAATTCACCCCTCCACTTT.

This clone has just one count. CDR3 nucleotide sequence: TGTGCCAGCAGCTTGGTCGGGGGGGGCACAGATACGCAGTATTTT. Residues: CASSLVGGGTDTQYF. The chain recombines TRBV5-8 with TRBJ2-3; 8 bases match TRBD2. Germline V lookup: CDR1 SGHTS, CDR2 YDEGEE. The CDR3 runs 15 residues. J was trimmed by 1 base and V by 0 bases; bases with no gene match: 1.

The chain combines TRBV6-6 with TRBJ2-7; 8 bases are shared with TRBD2. The germline gives CDR1 MNHNY, CDR2 SVGAGI (reference sequence). This CDR3 region has 16 residues. Trimming cost V 6 bases and J 7 bases; bases outside gene matches: 17. The chain's CDR3 is CASSTSRGGGPGEQYF. As DNA, the CDR3 is TGTGCCAGCAGCACCTCCCGGGGCGGGGGGCCGGGGGAGCAGTACTTC.

This chain links TRBV6-1 with TRBJ2-2, with D maybe TRBD2 (5 bases). Germline V gene sequence: CDR1 MNHNS, CDR2 SASEGT. V was shortened by 9 bases and J by 2 bases, with 13 bases between the two germline ends. This CDR3 contains 14 residues. This CDR3 reads CASNRLSNTGELFF. The CDR3 DNA reads TGTGCCAGTAATCGACTATCAAACACCGGGGAGCTGTTTTTT.